Each of the 28 T cell receptor beta chains below was sequenced from the same sample in a study of T cells in tumors after PD-1 blockade. This table comes from immunoSEQ multiplex PCR, and its TCRdb copy is limited to in-frame clones, with some not included. The data contain about 10,000 clones, 67% of them singletons. The sample here was tumor tissue, taken after anti-PD-1 treatment. These receptor sequences come from a human donor with basal cell carcinoma.

V gene TRBV7-2 combines with J gene TRBJ2-5; D possibly uses TRBD1 or TRBD2 (5 bases each). The V and J ends lost 4 bases and 2 bases respectively, with 14 bases between them. The length of the CDR3 is 15 residues. From germline, CDR1 is SGHTA and CDR2 FQGNSA. The DNA of the CDR3 is TGTGCCAGCAGCTCCTACCGGGGCGTACAAGAGACCCAGTACTTC. Translating gives CASSSYRGVQETQYF.

The chain's CDR3 is CASSLPQGAAQPQHF. CDR3 DNA: TGTGCCAGCAGTTTACCACAGGGGGCCGCTCAGCCCCAGCATTTT. The chain employs TRBV28 and TRBJ1-5; 9 nucleotides line up with TRBD1. CDR1 and CDR2 from the germline V gene are MDHEN and SYDVKM. J gave up 6 bases and V 2 bases, and 5 bases lay outside the gene matches. The CDR3 is made up of 15 amino acids.

The gene calls are TRBV6-2 or TRBV6-3 and TRBJ1-2, with D maybe TRBD1 (6 bases). This CDR3 is 17 amino acids long. V lost 5 bases and J lost 3, with 22 bases in between. In germline, CDR1 is MNHEY, CDR2 SVGEGT. CDR3 in DNA: TGTGCCAGCAGTGCTCCCAACAGGGTGCCGCCGGACTATGGCTACACCTTC. It codes for CASSAPNRVPPDYGYTF.

J is TRBJ1-2 and V is TRBV25-1; 9 bases align to TRBD1. The germline V gene has CDR1 MGHDK and CDR2 SYGVNS. The CDR3 has 15 residues. The J segment lost 5 bases and the V segment lost 3 bases, leaving 7 bases of the junction unmatched. CDR3 loop: CASSEGTGFRYGYTF. The CDR3 bases are TGTGCCAGCAGTGAGGGGACAGGGTTTCGGTATGGCTACACCTTC.

The chain is built from TRBV18 and TRBJ2-3; unclear D gene. The length of the CDR3 is 15 residues. The germline V and J ends were trimmed by 0 bases and 2 bases, with 9 bases remaining between them. CDR1 KGHSH and CDR2 LQKENI come from the germline V gene. The chain's CDR3 is CASSPPMADTDTQYF. The DNA of the CDR3 is TGTGCCAGCTCACCACCTATGGCGGACACAGATACGCAGTATTTT.

The rearrangement uses TRBV4-1 and TRBJ2-6, with 11 bases lining up with TRBD2. The junction had 6 bases not matched to a gene; V was cut back by 0 bases and J by 2 bases. The germline V gene has CDR1 MGHRA and CDR2 YSYEKL. The CDR3 loop spans 19 amino acids. CDR3 coding DNA: TGCGCCAGCAGCCAAGACCCAACTAGCGGGGGAGCTGGGGCCAACGTCCTGACTTTC. It translates to CASSQDPTSGGAGANVLTF.

V gene TRBV9 combines with J gene TRBJ2-2; unclear D gene. This CDR3 region has 14 residues. V lost 3 bases, J lost 3 bases, and 9 bases lay in between. Per germline, CDR1 SGDLS and CDR2 YYNGEE. CDR3 sequence (DNA): TGTGCCAGCAGCGCAGACACTTACACCGGGGAGCTGTTTTTT. Translation gives CASSADTYTGELFF.

The chain has TRBV7-8 and TRBJ1-2; no reliable D call. The germline CDR1 and CDR2 sequences are SGHVS and FQNEAQ. The CDR3 consists of 13 residues. Trimming left V 5 bases short and J 4 bases short, with 11 bases between. The CDR3 bases are TGTGCCAGCAGCCGCCCCCTGACCTATGGCTACACCTTC. Its protein product is CASSRPLTYGYTF.

This clone is labeled as medium-sized. The J gene is TRBJ1-1, the V gene TRBV14; D unresolved. The CDR3 has 13 amino acids. V was cut by 5 bases and J by 1 base, with 8 bases left in between. Germline V gene sequence: CDR1 SGHDN, CDR2 FVKESK. The DNA for the CDR3 is TGTGCCAGCAGCGGAGGTCGGAACACTGAAGCTTTCTTT. Protein sequence: CASSGGRNTEAFF.

The chain couples TRBV5-1 to TRBJ2-1; D is perhaps TRBD2 (5 bases). The CDR3 is 15 amino acids. V gave up 1 base and J gave up 4 bases, with 12 bases separating them. The germline V gene has CDR1 SGHRS and CDR2 YFSETQ. In DNA form, the CDR3 reads TGCGCCAGCAGCTTGATGGAGGCCCCGTACAATGAGCAGTTCTTC. Amino acids: CASSLMEAPYNEQFF.

V gene TRBV7-9 combines with J gene TRBJ1-1; D possibly corresponds to TRBD1 (6 bases). Germline lookup yields CDR1 SEHNR and CDR2 FQNEAQ (reference sequence). V lost 5 bases, J lost 4 bases, and 11 bases lay in between. The CDR3 is 13 amino acids. The CDR3 here is CASSHNRATEAFF. The CDR3 DNA sequence: TGTGCCAGCAGCCATAACAGGGCCACTGAAGCTTTCTTT.

The V gene is TRBV9, the J gene TRBJ2-7; TRBD1 matches at 7 bases. Germline-derived CDR1 and CDR2 are SGDLS and YYNGEE. The CDR3 runs 14 residues. Losses at the gene ends were 0 bases for V and 1 base for J; bases not matched to a gene: 1. The CDR3: CASSVGGQSYEQYF. CDR3 nucleotide sequence: TGTGCCAGCAGCGTAGGGGGACAGTCCTACGAGCAGTACTTC.

This clone was observed a few times. This chain uses TRBV10-2 with TRBJ2-5; weak D call: TRBD2 (7 bases). Germline CDR1 and CDR2: WSHSY and SAAADI. The V gene lost 6 bases and the J gene lost 4 bases, with 12 bases spanning the gap. The length of the CDR3 is 13 residues. CDR3 DNA sequence: TGCGCCAGCAGCCGGGGGGCAAGAGAGACCCAGTACTTC. Its translation is CASSRGARETQYF.

In this sample, this clone turned up once. An end of the junction differs from the germline gene, which may be a read error. V is TRBV5-1 and J is TRBJ2-2; TRBD2 aligns across 9 bases. The CDR3 is 18 amino acids. Germline CDR1 and CDR2: SGHRS and YFSETQ. Written as DNA, the CDR3 is TGCGCCCGCAGCCGGCTCCTCGCGGGGGGGATGAACACCGGGGAGCTGTTTTTT. It codes for CARSRLLAGGMNTGELFF.

The chain uses TRBV7-7 and TRBJ2-3, with D perhaps given as TRBD1 or TRBD2 (5 bases each). The CDR3 has 18 amino acids. CDR1 and CDR2 from the germline V gene are SSHAT and FNYEAQ (reference sequence). The V and J ends lost 2 bases and 0 bases respectively, with 18 bases between them. CDR3: CASSLHPRGSSSTDTQYF. CDR3 DNA sequence: TGTGCCAGCAGCTTACACCCACGGGGCAGTTCTAGCACAGATACGCAGTATTTT.

The genes are TRBV7-8 and TRBJ2-7; the match to TRBD2 covers 7 bases. This CDR3 spans 13 amino acids. V dropped 3 bases and J dropped 3; count of bases not matched to a gene: 2. Germline-derived CDR1 and CDR2 are SGHVS and FQNEAQ. This CDR3 is CASSLSGGYEQYF. The CDR3 bases are TGTGCCAGCAGCTTGTCGGGAGGCTACGAGCAGTACTTC.

In nucleotides, the CDR3 is TGTGCCAGCAGCCAGGGTTACGAAGAGACCCAGTACTTC. Translation: CASSQGYEETQYF. The rearrangement links TRBV6-5 to TRBJ2-5; a weak D match, TRBD1 (5 bases). Looked up from germline, CDR1 is MNHEY and CDR2 is SVGAGI. The CDR3 is 13 residues long. Trimming cost V 6 bases and J 3 bases, with 11 bases left between them.

In its sample, this clone was seen a few times. This rearrangement joins TRBV2 to TRBJ2-5; D not certain. Germline V gives CDR1 SNHLY, CDR2 FYNNEI. The CDR3 spans 14 residues. Trimming pared 5 bases from V and 3 bases from J, leaving 13 bases between. CDR3 nucleotides: TGTGCCAGCAGTATACGTATAATTGAAGAGACCCAGTACTTC. Its translation is CASSIRIIEETQYF.

The rearrangement joins TRBV3-1 (or the pseudogene TRBV3-2) to TRBJ1-3; D is unresolved. The V gene's germline CDR1 is LGHDT and CDR2 YNNKEL (reference sequence). Trimming left V 2 bases short and J 5 bases short, with 4 bases between. This CDR3 has 12 amino acids. The CDR3 loop reads CASSQLRNTIYF. The CDR3 coding sequence is TGTGCCAGCAGCCAATTGAGAAACACCATATATTTT.

The V call is TRBV4-2, the J call TRBJ1-6, with D unclear. V was clipped by 2 bases and J by 6 bases, with 11 bases between them. CDR1 LGHNA and CDR2 YNFKEQ come from the germline V gene. The CDR3 has 15 amino acids. CDR3 region: CASSQQVKGNSPLHF. DNA of the CDR3: TGTGCCAGCAGCCAACAAGTAAAGGGTAATTCACCCCTCCACTTT.

This CDR3 is CASSNRGTGGYTF. In nucleotides, the CDR3 is TGTGCCAGCAGTAACAGGGGTACGGGGGGCTACACCTTC. The chain is built from TRBV6-6 and TRBJ1-2; 7 nucleotides line up with TRBD1. Germline values: CDR1 MNHNY, CDR2 SVGAGI (reference sequence). The trim removed 5 bases at V and 8 bases at J, leaving 8 bases unmatched. The CDR3 is made up of 13 amino acids.

This rearrangement joins TRBV28 to TRBJ1-2; D might be TRBD1 (6 bases). Between the trimmed V and J ends, which lost 5 bases and 8 bases, there was a span of 15 bases. Germline values: CDR1 MDHEN, CDR2 SYDVKM. This CDR3 has 13 amino acids. Here the CDR3 reads CASSPPQGNGYTF. The CDR3 DNA is TGTGCCAGCAGTCCGCCCCAGGGGAACGGCTACACCTTC.

A few counts support this clone. The chain combines TRBV29-1 with TRBJ2-5; D might be TRBD2 (5 bases). This CDR3 spans 12 amino acids. From germline, CDR1 is SQVTM and CDR2 ANQGSEA. V was pared by 5 bases and J by 3 bases, with 10 bases between. The CDR3 protein is CSVRRGKETQYF. The CDR3 nucleotides are TGCAGCGTTCGCCGGGGAAAAGAGACCCAGTACTTC.

This chain uses TRBV6-5 with TRBJ1-1; 9 positions agree with TRBD1. V was clipped by 1 base and J by 8 bases; unmatched bases: 5. The CDR3 has 14 residues. Germline V CDR1 and CDR2: MNHEY, SVGAGI. The CDR3 is CASSYLDRGREAFF. The CDR3 DNA sequence: TGTGCCAGCAGTTACTTGGACAGGGGAAGGGAAGCTTTCTTT.

The gene calls are TRBV25-1 and TRBJ2-5; D is ambiguous. V shed 5 bases and J shed 5 bases, with 15 bases lying between them. This CDR3 spans 14 amino acids. Germline CDR1 and CDR2: MGHDK and SYGVNS. The chain's CDR3 is CASSYRAPGETQYF. The DNA of the CDR3 is TGTGCCAGCAGTTATCGAGCACCTGGGGAGACCCAGTACTTC.

The V gene is TRBV19, the J gene TRBJ1-2, with TRBD1 matching 12 bases. V lost 2 bases to trimming and J lost 7 bases; unmatched junction nucleotides: 5. In germline, CDR1 is LNHDA, CDR2 SQIVND (reference sequence). The CDR3 has 15 residues. The CDR3 DNA reads TGTGCCAGTAGTATAATGGGACAGGGGGCTAGTGGCTACACCTTC. This gives the protein CASSIMGQGASGYTF. The full variable domain, rest sourced from reference TRBV19 and TRBJ1-2, is DGGITQSPKYLFRKEGQNVTLSCEQNLNHDAMYWYRQDPGQGLRLIYYSQIVNDFQKGDIAEGYSVSREKKESFPLTVTSAQKNPTAFYLCASSIMGQGASGYTFGSGTRLTVV.

This chain uses TRBV27 with TRBJ2-1, with TRBD1 matching 9 bases. Germline V lookup: CDR1 MNHEY, CDR2 SMNVEV (reference sequence). The CDR3 is made up of 18 amino acids. With 0 bases clipped from V and 3 bases from J, the junction kept 9 bases outside the gene matches. DNA for the CDR3: TGTGCCAGCAGTTTATCCCCCTCGACAGGGGGAGGCTACAATGAGCAGTTCTTC. Residues: CASSLSPSTGGGYNEQFF.

This sequence joins TRBV7-3 and TRBJ2-5; D not certain. Trimming took off 1 base at V and 5 bases at J, with 8 bases between the two ends. This CDR3 is built from 13 residues. Germline CDR1 and CDR2: SGHTA and FQGTGA. The chain's CDR3 is CASSLSPMETQYF. The CDR3 coding sequence is TGTGCCAGCAGCTTAAGTCCCATGGAGACCCAGTACTTC. The complete variable domain, with remaining parts taken from reference TRBV7-3 and TRBJ2-5, reads GAGVSQTPSNKVTEKGKYVELRCDPISGHTALYWYRQSLGQGPEFLIYFQGTGAADDSGLPNDRFFAVRPEGSVSTLKIQRTERGDSAVYLCASSLSPMETQYFGPGTRLLVL.